The 23 T cell receptor beta chains below were found in one sample sequenced in a study of cytomegalovirus exposure and HLA in healthy donors. The assay was immunoSEQ multiplex PCR, and TCRdb's table has in-frame clones only and misses some. The table shows fewer than 85,000 clones, with less than 95% occurring only once. Sequenced input: PBMCs. The receptors stem from a woman aged 18-29 years in good health and CMV-seronegative.

The chain has TRBV27 and TRBJ2-3; no clear D. V lost 8 bases and J lost 3, with 9 bases in between. The CDR3 spans 12 residues. The germline gives CDR1 MNHEY, CDR2 SMNVEV (reference sequence). In nucleotides, the CDR3 is TGTGCCAGCGGAGTGCGGACAGATACGCAGTATTTT. Encoded protein: CASGVRTDTQYF.

V and J are TRBV18 and TRBJ1-2; 8 bases map to TRBD1. V trimming: 3 bases; J trimming: 14 bases; junction bases outside the gene matches: 8. Germline CDR1 KGHSH, CDR2 LQKENI. The CDR3 is made up of 12 amino acids. CDR3 region: CASSPFDRGITF. The DNA for the CDR3 is TGTGCCAGCTCACCCTTCGACAGGGGTATTACCTTC.

This sequence joins TRBV4-1 and TRBJ2-3, with 7 bases lining up with TRBD2. The V segment lost 7 bases and the J segment 0 bases; nucleotides outside the gene matches: 10. CDR1 and CDR2 (germline): MGHRA, YSYEKL. This CDR3 is 16 amino acids long. The CDR3 loop is CASKPRLAFSTDTQYF. CDR3 nucleotide sequence: TGCGCCAGCAAACCCCGACTAGCCTTTAGCACAGATACGCAGTATTTT.

The V call is TRBV7-2, the J call TRBJ2-1; D possibly corresponds to TRBD2 (5 bases). The CDR3 runs 15 residues. Germline values: CDR1 SGHTA, CDR2 FQGNSA. The V gene lost 5 bases and the J gene lost 5 bases, with 16 bases spanning the gap. The CDR3 sequence is CASSRVGSGHNEQFF. The DNA of the CDR3 is TGTGCCAGCAGCCGGGTCGGCAGCGGACACAATGAGCAGTTCTTC.

The chain combines TRBV20-1 with TRBJ2-7; TRBD2 aligns across 7 bases. Per the germline V gene, CDR1 is DFQATT and CDR2 is SNEGSKA (reference sequence). The V gene end was trimmed by 8 bases and the J gene end by 5 bases; junction bases not matched to a gene: 3. This CDR3 is built from 10 residues. CDR3 DNA sequence: TGCAGTACTGGGACTAACGAGCAGTACTTC. Protein: CSTGTNEQYF.

The chain couples TRBV2 to TRBJ2-5; 12 positions agree with TRBD2. J lost 4 bases, V lost 7 bases, and 13 bases had no gene match. The CDR3 has 17 amino acids. From germline, CDR1 is SNHLY and CDR2 FYNNEI. CDR3 nucleotide sequence: TGTGCCAGCACCTACTCTCTAGCGGGGGGGTTGGGAGAGACCCAGTACTTC. It is translated as CASTYSLAGGLGETQYF.

The genes are TRBV6-6 and TRBJ1-6, with D maybe TRBD1 (5 bases). Germline CDR1 reads MNHNY; CDR2 reads SVGAGI (reference sequence). The CDR3 has 13 residues. V was shortened by 3 bases and J by 10 bases, with 10 bases between the two germline ends. CDR3 nucleotides: TGTGCCAGCAGTTATAGGGGCTACTCACCCCTCCACTTT. Translating gives CASSYRGYSPLHF.

The chain carries TRBV6-1 and TRBJ1-6, with D uncertain. CDR3 size: 14 residues. V lost 2 bases and J lost 11, with 13 bases in between. The germline gives CDR1 MNHNS, CDR2 SASEGT. The CDR3 DNA is TGTGCCAGCAGTGAAAATATCCTCAAGCCACCCCTCCACTTT. As protein: CASSENILKPPLHF.

V gene TRBV6-5 combines with J gene TRBJ1-5; TRBD1 matches at 7 bases. The germline CDR1 and CDR2 sequences are MNHEY and SVGAGI. J was trimmed by 9 bases and V by 10 bases; bases with no gene match: 18. There are 15 residues in the CDR3. CDR3: CATKTDRAEMGPQHF. In DNA, the CDR3 is TGTGCCACCAAAACCGACAGGGCCGAGATGGGGCCCCAGCATTTT.

The chain combines TRBV28 with TRBJ1-3; no definite D call. This CDR3 contains 12 residues. The V gene's germline CDR1 is MDHEN and CDR2 SYDVKM. Trimming removed 3 bases from V and 4 bases from J, with 4 bases in between. The CDR3 loop reads CASSLAGNTIYF. DNA of the CDR3: TGTGCCAGCAGTTTGGCCGGAAACACCATATATTTT.

This sequence joins TRBV18 and TRBJ1-1, with 8 nucleotides matching TRBD1. The CDR3 covers 15 residues. Germline CDR1 and CDR2: KGHSH and LQKENI. Trimming removed 3 bases from V and 8 bases from J; junction bases left unmatched: 11. The CDR3, as DNA: TGTGCCAGCTCACCGCCGATGGGGACAGGCCTCGAAGCTTTCTTT. Amino acid sequence: CASSPPMGTGLEAFF. The full variable domain, rest sourced from reference TRBV18 and TRBJ1-1, is NAGVMQNPRHLVRRRGQEARLRCSPMKGHSHVYWYRQLPEEGLKFMVYLQKENIIDESGMPKERFSAEFPKEGPSILRIQQVVRGDSAAYFCASSPPMGTGLEAFFGQGTRLTVV.

This clone was detected a few times. The rearrangement joins TRBV4-1 to TRBJ1-5; D unresolved. Trimming left V 4 bases short and J 9 bases short, with 7 bases between. This CDR3 comprises 11 residues. Germline V gene data show CDR1 as MGHRA and CDR2 as YSYEKL. Written as DNA, the CDR3 is TGCGCCAGCAGCCGTACATGGCCCCAGCATTTT. Translated: CASSRTWPQHF.

This clone was seen just once. V gene TRBV19 combines with J gene TRBJ1-5; TRBD1 aligns across 7 bases. Trimming cost V 1 base and J 2 bases; bases outside gene matches: 5. CDR3 length: 16 residues. CDR1 is LNHDA, CDR2 SQIVND, per germline (reference sequence). This CDR3 reads CASSIAGQFGNQPQHF. The CDR3 bases are TGTGCCAGTAGTATAGCGGGACAGTTTGGCAATCAGCCCCAGCATTTT.

V gene TRBV5-1 combines with J gene TRBJ2-1, with 16 bases aligning to TRBD2. The CDR3 spans 17 residues. Germline trimming cut 3 bases from V and 4 bases from J; bases unmatched to any gene: 4. Germline V gene lookup returns CDR1 SGHRS and CDR2 YFSETQ. CDR3 region: CASSSGTSGGAYNEQFF. Written as DNA, the CDR3 is TGCGCCAGCAGCTCCGGGACTAGCGGGGGGGCGTACAATGAGCAGTTCTTC.

The rearrangement uses TRBV2 and TRBJ1-5; 7 nucleotides match TRBD1. The CDR3 is 14 amino acids. The germline V gene encodes CDR1 SNHLY and CDR2 FYNNEI. V dropped 6 bases and J dropped 10; count of bases not matched to a gene: 12. The chain's CDR3 is CASSRTGAGGPQHF. For the CDR3, the DNA is TGTGCCAGCAGCAGGACAGGTGCGGGAGGACCCCAGCATTTT.

This chain connects TRBV7-9 to TRBJ1-4, with D possibly matching TRBD1 (5 bases). Germline lookup yields CDR1 SEHNR and CDR2 FQNEAQ (reference sequence). V was clipped by 5 bases and J by 5 bases, with 12 bases between them. This CDR3 region has 14 residues. The CDR3 DNA reads as TGTGCCAGCAGCCCGGGGGAAAGAAATGAAAAACTGTTTTTT. Its translation is CASSPGERNEKLFF.

V is TRBV5-1 and J is TRBJ1-4, with 7 bases aligning to TRBD1. Germline CDR1 reads SGHRS; CDR2 reads YFSETQ. The CDR3 covers 16 residues. V trimming: 0 bases; J trimming: 10 bases; junction bases outside the gene matches: 12. CDR3 protein: CASSLGSWDREGKLFF. The CDR3, as DNA: TGCGCCAGCAGCTTGGGTTCGTGGGACAGAGAAGGAAAACTGTTTTTT.

The chain has TRBV5-1 and TRBJ2-7, with D possibly being TRBD1 (5 bases). Germline assignment: CDR1 SGHRS and CDR2 YFSETQ. Trimming took 5 bases from V and 4 from J, leaving 10 bases between them. The CDR3 sequence is 12 residues long. CDR3 region: CASRSQGYEQYF. The CDR3 DNA follows: TGCGCCAGCAGGTCCCAGGGATACGAGCAGTACTTC. The full variable domain, completed using reference TRBV5-1 and TRBJ2-7, is KAGVTQTPRYLIKTRGQQVTLSCSPISGHRSVSWYQQTPGQGLQFLFEYFSETQRNKGNFPGRFSGRQFSNSRSEMNVSTLELGDSALYLCASRSQGYEQYFGPGTRLTVT.

The chain links TRBV19 to TRBJ2-7; TRBD1 matches at 9 bases. Germline V lookup: CDR1 LNHDA, CDR2 SQIVND (reference sequence). Losses at the gene ends were 6 bases for V and 5 bases for J; bases not matched to a gene: 14. The CDR3 sequence is 16 residues long. Here the CDR3 DNA reads TGTGCCAGTAGCTACTACCACAGGGGGCGCCAGGACGAGCAGTACTTC. This sequence encodes CASSYYHRGRQDEQYF. Looking up the rest from reference TRBV19 and TRBJ2-7 gives the full variable domain: DGGITQSPKYLFRKEGQNVTLSCEQNLNHDAMYWYRQDPGQGLRLIYYSQIVNDFQKGDIAEGYSVSREKKESFPLTVTSAQKNPTAFYLCASSYYHRGRQDEQYFGPGTRLTVT.

This clone was counted once. V is TRBV18 and J is TRBJ2-5; possible D gene TRBD1, 5 bases. Per the germline V gene, CDR1 is KGHSH and CDR2 is LQKENI. The CDR3 is 13 residues long. V lost 3 bases, J lost 3 bases, and 8 bases lay in between. Written as DNA, the CDR3 is TGTGCCAGCTCACCTCGCAGGGAAGAGACCCAGTACTTC. This gives the protein CASSPRREETQYF.

The chain combines TRBV9 with TRBJ2-7; weak D call: TRBD2 (5 bases). The ends were cut back, 3 bases at V and 2 bases at J, with 12 bases in the middle. This CDR3 has 14 residues. Per the germline V gene, CDR1 is SGDLS and CDR2 is YYNGEE. The CDR3 nucleotides are TGTGCCAGCAGCGGGGGAGCGGCGACCTACGAGCAGTACTTC. This translates into CASSGGAATYEQYF.

The chain has TRBV6-1 and TRBJ2-3, with D perhaps matching TRBD2 (6 bases). From germline, CDR1 is MNHNS and CDR2 SASEGT. The CDR3 length is 15 residues. V was clipped by 7 bases and J by 6 bases, with 20 bases between them. CDR3 sequence (DNA): TGTGCCAGCACCGCATGGTGGGGGGTCGAGGATACGCAGTATTTT. Translating gives CASTAWWGVEDTQYF.

The chain uses TRBV7-2 and TRBJ1-1; the match to TRBD1 covers 7 bases. The CDR3 is made up of 16 amino acids. After removal of 4 bases from V and 0 bases from J, the junction contained 8 bases not matched to a gene. Germline CDR1 reads SGHTA; CDR2 reads FQGNSA. DNA for the CDR3: TGTGCCAGCAGCTCCCCTAGACAGGGCCTGAACACTGAAGCTTTCTTT. This translates into CASSSPRQGLNTEAFF.